A single sample gave rise to the 21 T cell receptor beta chains below, sequenced in a study of shared clonotypes between healthy human individuals. Positively selected for CCR7, the CD45RO-negative cells used as naive CD8 cells excluded terminally differentiated effector memory CD45RA+ cells. The assay was immunoSEQ multiplex PCR, and TCRdb's table has in-frame clones only and misses some. The profile shows about 2 million clones, about 95% of them singletons. Sequencing was performed on naive CD8+ T cells sorted from blood. The receptors shown here come from a man aged 18 to 35 in good health.

The chain carries TRBV10-2 and TRBJ2-3, with D possibly being TRBD2 (6 bases). The CDR3 spans 15 residues. Germline V gene data show CDR1 as WSHSY and CDR2 as SAAADI. With 6 bases removed from V and 1 base from J, the gap between germline ends came to 14 bases. Here the CDR3 reads CASRRLVSGTDTQYF. CDR3 coding DNA: TGCGCCAGCAGGCGACTAGTTTCGGGCACAGATACGCAGTATTTT.

The chain uses TRBV27 and TRBJ2-1, with TRBD2 matching 7 bases. The germline V gene encodes CDR1 MNHEY and CDR2 SMNVEV (reference sequence). V lost 0 bases to trimming and J lost 9 bases; unmatched junction nucleotides: 5. The CDR3 runs 14 residues. As DNA, the CDR3 is TGTGCCAGCAGTTTATCGGGAGGGATAATTGAGCAGTTCTTC. This encodes CASSLSGGIIEQFF.

V usage is TRBV10-3 and J usage is TRBJ1-3; 9 nucleotides line up with TRBD1. The CDR3 length is 16 residues. The V gene end was trimmed by 4 bases and the J gene end by 2 bases; junction bases not matched to a gene: 6. CDR1 is ENHRY, CDR2 SYGVKD, per germline. The DNA for the CDR3 is TGTGCCATCAGTGCCCACCGGGACAGGGCTGGAAACACCATATATTTT. Amino acid sequence: CAISAHRDRAGNTIYF.

The rearrangement links TRBV7-9 to TRBJ1-6; D might be TRBD1 (5 bases). Trimming removed 5 bases from V and 9 bases from J, with 14 bases in between. CDR3 length: 14 amino acids. CDR1 is SEHNR and CDR2 is FQNEAQ in the germline V gene (reference sequence). CDR3 protein: CASSPSIGASPLHF. Here the CDR3 DNA reads TGTGCCAGCAGCCCCTCTATCGGGGCTTCACCCCTCCACTTT. Supplemented by reference TRBV7-9 and TRBJ1-6, the full variable domain reads DTGVSQNPRHKITKRGQNVTFRCDPISEHNRLYWYRQTLGQGPEFLTYFQNEAQLEKSRLLSDRFSAERPKGSFSTLEIQRTEQGDSAMYLCASSPSIGASPLHFGNGTRLTVT.

This chain connects TRBV29-1 to TRBJ2-2, with TRBD1 matching over 7 bases. V gave up 7 bases and J gave up 5 bases; unmatched junction bases: 7. Looked up from germline, CDR1 is SQVTM and CDR2 is ANQGSEA. This CDR3 contains 13 residues. The CDR3 here is CSGIETGTGELFF. For the CDR3, the DNA is TGCAGCGGGATCGAGACAGGGACCGGGGAGCTGTTTTTT.

The genes are TRBV6-6 and TRBJ2-1; TRBD2 might be the D (5 bases). The CDR3 has 14 residues. In germline, CDR1 is MNHNY, CDR2 SVGAGI (reference sequence). Trimming took off 7 bases at V and 9 bases at J, with 19 bases between the two ends. Here the CDR3 reads CASNFGDLGAEQFF. The CDR3 nucleotides are TGTGCCAGCAACTTCGGGGATCTCGGTGCTGAGCAGTTCTTC.

This clone showed up just once. The chain joins TRBV30 to TRBJ2-3; D possibly corresponds to TRBD2 (6 bases). Trimming removed 0 bases from V and 4 bases from J, with 11 bases in between. The CDR3 covers 14 residues. CDR1 is GTSNPN and CDR2 is SVGIG in the germline V gene (reference sequence). CDR3 coding DNA: TGTGCCTGGAGTGTAGGGCCGGGGGCAGATACGCAGTATTTT. Encoded protein: CAWSVGPGADTQYF.

With regard to this clone: Additional DNA sequences in this sample encode the identical CDR3. This chain connects TRBV27 to TRBJ2-7; D not certain. The CDR3 is made up of 14 amino acids. The germline CDR1 and CDR2 sequences are MNHEY and SMNVEV (reference sequence). Trimming took 1 base from V and 0 from J, leaving 7 bases between them. The CDR3: CASSLFFGSYEQYF. Here the CDR3 DNA reads TGTGCCAGCAGTTTATTTTTTGGCTCCTACGAGCAGTACTTC.

This chain uses TRBV7-9 with TRBJ2-2; D is unresolved. Germline-derived CDR1 and CDR2 are SEHNR and FQNEAQ (reference sequence). V was clipped by 5 bases and J by 5 bases, with 6 bases between them. CDR3 size: 12 residues. The CDR3, as DNA: TGTGCCAGCAGCGAAGGTACCGGGGAGCTGTTTTTT. It is translated as CASSEGTGELFF.

The gene calls are TRBV13 and TRBJ2-7, with TRBD1 matching 10 bases. Germline V gene sequence: CDR1 PRHDT, CDR2 FYEKMQ (reference sequence). This CDR3 comprises 15 residues. V gave up 0 bases and J gave up 7 bases; unmatched junction bases: 6. The CDR3 region is CASSLGDRGSLEQYF. The CDR3 DNA sequence: TGTGCCAGCAGCTTAGGGGACAGGGGGTCCTTGGAGCAGTACTTC.

This clone was seen a single time. This chain uses TRBV2 with TRBJ2-5; D call uncertain. This CDR3 has 16 amino acids. V was pared by 0 bases and J by 2 bases, with 13 bases between. CDR1 and CDR2 (germline): SNHLY, FYNNEI. CDR3 nucleotides: TGTGCCAGCAGTGAAGCGGGCCGTGTTTCACAAGAGACCCAGTACTTC. It is translated as CASSEAGRVSQETQYF.

As regards this clone: In the same sample, other DNA sequences code for this CDR3. The chain couples TRBV28 to TRBJ1-1; TRBD1 aligns across 8 bases. The CDR3 spans 13 residues. With 5 bases clipped from V and 4 bases from J, the junction kept 3 bases outside the gene matches. CDR1 is MDHEN and CDR2 is SYDVKM in the germline V gene. The CDR3 nucleotides read TGTGCCAGCAGTCTGACAGGGGTCACTGAAGCTTTCTTT. This gives the protein CASSLTGVTEAFF.

The CDR3 nucleotides are TGTGCCAGCAGCGTAGAAAATTACGGGAGGGCCACGAATGAGCAGTTCTTC. It codes for CASSVENYGRATNEQFF. This chain connects TRBV9 to TRBJ2-1; 8 positions agree with TRBD2. The germline V gene encodes CDR1 SGDLS and CDR2 YYNGEE. J lost 7 bases, V lost 0 bases, and 12 bases had no gene match. The CDR3 contains 17 residues. Supplemented by reference TRBV9 and TRBJ2-1, the full variable domain reads DSGVTQTPKHLITATGQRVTLRCSPRSGDLSVYWYQQSLDQGLQFLIQYYNGEERAKGNILERFSAQQFPDLHSELNLSSLELGDSALYFCASSVENYGRATNEQFFGPGTRLTVL.

The chain links TRBV15 to TRBJ2-5; D is unclear. This CDR3 comprises 15 residues. Between the trimmed V and J ends, which lost 0 bases and 5 bases, there was a span of 13 bases. Germline V gene lookup returns CDR1 LNHNV and CDR2 YYDKDF (reference sequence). In DNA, the CDR3 is TGTGCCACCAGCAGAGATCGGCTAGAGGTCGAGACCCAGTACTTC. Protein sequence: CATSRDRLEVETQYF. The entire variable domain, with the rest obtained from reference TRBV15 and TRBJ2-5, is as follows: DAMVIQNPRYQVTQFGKPVTLSCSQTLNHNVMYWYQQKSSQAPKLLFHYYDKDFNNEADTPDNFQSRRPNTSFCFLDIRSPGLGDTAMYLCATSRDRLEVETQYFGPGTRLLVL.

This clone was counted once. This rearrangement joins TRBV5-1 to TRBJ2-3; TRBD2 matches 9 bases. Losses at the gene ends were 4 bases for V and 3 bases for J; bases not matched to a gene: 9. The CDR3 extends over 16 amino acids. Germline lookup yields CDR1 SGHRS and CDR2 YFSETQ. CDR3 region: CASSQLGLALTDTQYF. In nucleotides, the CDR3 is TGCGCCAGCAGCCAACTGGGACTAGCCTTAACAGATACGCAGTATTTT.

The chain couples TRBV28 to TRBJ2-2; no clear D gene. Germline V gives CDR1 MDHEN, CDR2 SYDVKM. CDR3 length: 13 amino acids. Trimming removed 5 bases at V and 3 bases at J, with 7 bases between. The CDR3 reads CASSITDTGELFF. CDR3 coding DNA: TGTGCCAGCAGTATTACGGACACCGGGGAGCTGTTTTTT.

The rearrangement uses TRBV5-4 and TRBJ2-1; possibly TRBD1 or TRBD2 for D (5 bases each). V was trimmed by 3 bases and J by 0 bases, leaving 13 bases between them. Germline-derived CDR1 and CDR2 are SGHNT and YYREEE (reference sequence). CDR3 length: 16 residues. The CDR3 sequence is CASSSEGPSSYNEQFF. The CDR3 DNA reads as TGTGCCAGCAGCTCCGAGGGACCGAGCTCCTACAATGAGCAGTTCTTC.

As DNA, the CDR3 is TGCGCCAGCAGCTTAGAACCTAGCGGGGGAAGCTCCTACGAGCAGTACTTC. Translated: CASSLEPSGGSSYEQYF. The gene calls are TRBV5-1 and TRBJ2-7; 10 bases agree with TRBD2. Germline V CDR1 and CDR2: SGHRS, YFSETQ. There are 17 residues in the CDR3. J lost 0 bases, V lost 2 bases, and 8 bases had no gene match.

The chain links TRBV7-9 to TRBJ2-7; D remains ambiguous. V was pared by 2 bases and J by 3 bases, with 8 bases between. There are 13 residues in the CDR3. The germline V gene has CDR1 SEHNR and CDR2 FQNEAQ (reference sequence). CDR3 in amino acids: CASSLRSLYEQYF. CDR3 nucleotide sequence: TGTGCCAGCAGCTTACGCTCTCTCTACGAGCAGTACTTC.

The V gene is TRBV6-1, the J gene TRBJ2-1; weak D call: TRBD1 (6 bases). The CDR3 is made up of 14 amino acids. Trimming removed 10 bases at V and 5 bases at J, with 18 bases between. CDR1 and CDR2 (germline): MNHNS, SASEGT. The CDR3 DNA follows: TGTGCCACCGATATTTGGGGGCGAGACAATGAGCAGTTCTTC. It is translated as CATDIWGRDNEQFF.

CDR3 coding DNA: TGTGCCAGCAGACACAGGGGGAACACTGAAGCTTTCTTT. Its translation: CASRHRGNTEAFF. The chain carries TRBV4-2 and TRBJ1-1; 7 bases agree with TRBD1. CDR1 is LGHNA, CDR2 YNFKEQ, per germline. The ends lost 6 bases at V and 1 base at J; junction bases unmatched: 2. The CDR3 spans 13 residues.